One and the same sample provided the 3 T cell receptor beta chains below, sequenced in a study of T cells in Graves' hyperthyroidism and ophthalmopathy. TCR beta CDR3 regions were amplified from RNA. The TCR CDR3 was amplified in a first-round RT-PCR using the HTBI primer set. TCRdb processed the multiplex PCR reads anew with MiXCR; each CDR3 protein has one entry. The sample consists of about 400,000 distinct CDR3 sequences, around 14% of them appearing once. What was sequenced was blood. The origin of the receptors is a young woman with Graves' hyperthyroidism.

Concerning this clonotype: A single base separates this from a much larger clone, so it may be a read error. The V gene is TRBV6-2 or TRBV6-3, the J gene TRBJ2-5; maybe TRBD2 (7 bases). CDR1 and CDR2 (germline): MNHEY, SVGEGT. The ends were cut back, 2 bases at V and 6 bases at J, with 16 bases in the middle. This CDR3 has 15 residues. The CDR3 nucleotides read TGTGCCAGCAGTTACAGGGGGGGCCCATCACAGACCCAGTACTTC. Its protein product is CASSYRGGPSQTQYF.

This clonotype was counted between two and nine times. This clone may be a read error of a much larger clone one base away. It is likely a read error, because the conserved phenylalanine at the end of the CDR3 is missing. The rearrangement uses TRBV3-1 and TRBJ2-7; D call uncertain. V lost 6 bases and J lost 0, with 15 bases in between. Germline CDR1 LGHDT, CDR2 YNNKEL (reference sequence). This CDR3 spans 15 amino acids. For the CDR3, the DNA is TGTGCCAGCAGTGAATATGCTCACAGCTCCTACGAGCAGTACTAC. Its translation: CASSEYAHSSYEQYY.

The table lists this clonotype with many counts. The gene calls are TRBV11-2 and TRBJ2-5, with D possibly being TRBD1 (6 bases). The V end lost 5 bases, the J end lost 4 bases, and 17 bases lay between the germline ends. The CDR3 runs to 15 residues. Germline CDR1 and CDR2: SGHAT and FQNNGV. The CDR3 DNA reads TGTGCCAGCAGCGGCTCAGGGGTGGGGATAGAGACCCAGTACTTC. Encoded protein: CASSGSGVGIETQYF.